This TCR beta chain emerged from a study of T cells in women clearing cervical HPV infection. Study as a whole: Case blood was drawn a median approximately 21 weeks after lesion detection.

Clones were read by immunoSEQ multiplex PCR, and TCRdb kept only the in-frame ones, dropping some. The sample shows tens of thousands of clones, and 4.5% to 5.5% sits with its ten largest clones. Details on this clone: Read sequence stops 3 residues before the CDR3 end, and the germline J gene provides the missing end.

Germline loops: CDR1 SNHLY, CDR2 FYNNEI. Trimming shortened V by 4 bases and J by 2 bases, and 11 bases separated the two germline ends. This CDR3 spans 14 amino acids. Material for sequencing was blood buffy coat. The receptor comes from a woman between 18 and 75 years old with a cervical HPV16 infection that either progressed to CIN3+ or cleared (not recorded which). This chain uses TRBV2 with TRBJ1-1; D unclear. CDR3 protein: CASSGGLFNTEAFF. The sequenced part of the CDR3 DNA is TGTGCCAGCAGTGGAGGACTATTCAACACTGAA. Supplemented by reference TRBV2 and TRBJ1-1, the full variable domain reads EPEVTQTPSHQVTQMGQEVILRCVPISNHLYFYWYRQILGQKVEFLVSFYNNEISEKSEIFDDQFSVERPDGSNFTLKIRSTKLEDSAMYFCASSGGLFNTEAFFGQGTRLTVV.